A selection of T cell receptor beta chains follows, all from one sample in a study of cytomegalovirus exposure and HLA in healthy donors. TCRdb's table, derived via immunoSEQ multiplex PCR, lists solely in-frame clones and lacks some. The sample records about 78,000 clones, around 80% being singletons. Input material: PBMCs. The receptors come from a male donor in good health and CMV-seronegative. Each CDR3 is given with its conserved first and last residue. D genes are given only for firm matches. Only some rows state a clone size, as once, few, many or a class for expanded clones.

V gene,clone size,D gene,J gene,CDR3 DNA,CDR3 protein
TRBV5-4,-,-,TRBJ2-3,TGTGCCAGCAGCTTGTTGGCGGGACCGATAAATTTT,CASSLLAGPINF
TRBV2,-,TRBD2,TRBJ2-7,TGTGCCAGCACTAGCGGGGGGGCGTTTTATGTCGAGCAGTACTTC,CASTSGGAFYVEQYF
TRBV4-3,few,-,TRBJ2-5,TGCGCCAGCAGCCAAGATAGGCGGGGAGGAGAGACCCAGTACTTC,CASSQDRRGGETQYF
TRBV5-6,few,-,TRBJ2-1,TGTGCCAGCAGCTTGGCGGGAGGGGGCCATGAGCAGTTCTTC,CASSLAGGGHEQFF
TRBV19,once,-,TRBJ1-5,TGTGCCAGCAGACAGATCAATCAGCCCCAGCATTTT,CASRQINQPQHF
TRBV28,-,-,TRBJ1-2,TGTGCCAGCTTGACAGCGATCTATGGCTACACCTTC,CASLTAIYGYTF
TRBV28,-,-,TRBJ2-7,TGTGCCAGCACCAACTCCCCCCCTCAGGGCTCCTACGAGCAGTACTTC,CASTNSPPQGSYEQYF
TRBV19,few,-,TRBJ1-1,TGTGCCAGTAGTATAATAGCTCGGCCTGAAGCTTTCTTT,CASSIIARPEAFF
TRBV6-6,few,-,TRBJ1-1,TGTGCCAGCAGGAAACTACAGGGTGAAGCTTTCTTT,CASRKLQGEAFF
TRBV6-6,-,-,TRBJ1-2,TGTGCCAGCAGAACGGGACTTTTTCATGGCTACACCTTC,CASRTGLFHGYTF
TRBV4-1,-,-,TRBJ2-1,TGCGCCAGCAGCCAAATGGACTCACCTCACTCCTACAATGAGCAGTTCTTC,CASSQMDSPHSYNEQFF
TRBV7-9,-,-,TRBJ1-4,TGTGCCAGCAGCCCAACGCTCGGAGCAACTAATGAAAAACTGTTTTTT,CASSPTLGATNEKLFF
TRBV27,-,-,TRBJ1-3,TGTGCCAGCAGTGCAGGGTTCGCTGGAAACACCATATATTTT,CASSAGFAGNTIYF
TRBV27,once,TRBD2,TRBJ2-7,TGTGCCAGCAATTTTCTCAGCACTAGCGGGAGAAGCTCCTACGAGCAGTACTTC,CASNFLSTSGRSSYEQYF
TRBV30,few,-,TRBJ2-7,TGTGCCTGGAGTGGTTCGGTCGCCTACGAGCAGTACTTC,CAWSGSVAYEQYF
TRBV19,-,-,TRBJ1-3,TGTGCCAGTAGTATAGGAGGTGGAAACACCATATATTTT,CASSIGGGNTIYF
TRBV5-5,few,TRBD2,TRBJ2-7,TGTGCCAGCAGCCCTAAGCGGGGGACCTACGAGCAGTACTTC,CASSPKRGTYEQYF
TRBV27,-,TRBD2,TRBJ2-3,TGTGCCAGCCTCGGGACTAGTTCAGCAGATACGCAGTATTTT,CASLGTSSADTQYF
TRBV29-1,-,-,TRBJ1-4,TGCAGCGTTGAAATCCTAACAACTAATGAAAAACTGTTTTTT,CSVEILTTNEKLFF
TRBV4-1,-,TRBD2,TRBJ2-7,TGCGCCAGCAGCCGGCAACTAGCGGGAAGCTACGAGCAGTACTTC,CASSRQLAGSYEQYF
TRBV7-2,-,-,TRBJ1-1,TGTGCCAGCAGCTTATTAGGGAGTAGGACTTTCTTT,CASSLLGSRTFF
TRBV6-5,once,TRBD2,TRBJ2-7,TGTGCCAGCAGTTACTCTTCGGGGGGCGAGCAGTACTTC,CASSYSSGGEQYF
TRBV27,-,-,TRBJ2-7,TGTGCCAGCAGTCCTTTGGCGGGGTCCCTCTCCTACGAGCAGTACTTC,CASSPLAGSLSYEQYF
TRBV7-8,few,TRBD1,TRBJ1-1,TGTGCCAGCAGCTTAGCCGGGACAGGGAACACTGAAGCTTTCTTT,CASSLAGTGNTEAFF
TRBV5-6,few,-,TRBJ2-2,TGTGCCAGCAGCTTGGACTTATATTTCTGGGAGACCGGGGAGCTGTTTTTT,CASSLDLYFWETGELFF
TRBV4-3,once,-,TRBJ1-2,TGCGCCAGCAGCCGGACCCAGGGTAGGACGGGCTACACCTTC,CASSRTQGRTGYTF
TRBV7-8,-,TRBD1,TRBJ2-2,TGTGCCAGCAGCTTCGTGAAAGGACAGGGAGGTCACACCGGGGAGCTGTTTTTT,CASSFVKGQGGHTGELFF
TRBV7-2,-,-,TRBJ1-5,TGTGCCAGCAGCCTCGGGGGGATAAGCAATCAGCCCCAGCATTTT,CASSLGGISNQPQHF
TRBV5-1,few,TRBD1,TRBJ2-1,TGCGCCAGCAGCTTGGGGGACAGGGCTTACAATGAGCAGTTCTTC,CASSLGDRAYNEQFF
TRBV19,-,-,TRBJ2-1,TGTGCCAGTAGATCGGGGTCGGGTCCGGGCCCTCACAATGAGCAGTTCTTC,CASRSGSGPGPHNEQFF
TRBV6-5,-,-,TRBJ1-3,TGTGCCAGCAGTTGGGGGGGGTCCGGAAACACCATATATTTT,CASSWGGSGNTIYF
TRBV5-4,-,TRBD1,TRBJ2-5,TGTGCCAGCAGCTTCGGACAGGGTGCGACCCAGTACTTC,CASSFGQGATQYF
TRBV6-1,-,-,TRBJ1-2,TGTGCCAGCAGTGAACCGGGACAAGCAAACTATGGCTACACCTTC,CASSEPGQANYGYTF
TRBV6-5,-,TRBD2,TRBJ2-5,TGTGCCAGCATAACTAGCGGGGGTGAGACCCAGTACTTC,CASITSGGETQYF
TRBV6-4,-,-,TRBJ2-3,TGTGCCAGCAGTGAAGGGCTAGCGTCCGTAGATACGCAGTATTTT,CASSEGLASVDTQYF
TRBV7-7,-,-,TRBJ2-1,TGTGCCAGCAGCCCGGGGACTCTCAGCTCCTACAATGAGCAGTTCTTC,CASSPGTLSSYNEQFF
TRBV30,few,-,TRBJ2-2,TGTGCCTGGAGTGTTACAGGGATGAACACCGGGGAGCTGTTTTTT,CAWSVTGMNTGELFF
TRBV6-6,few,TRBD1,TRBJ2-7,TGTGCCAGCAGTTACGTAGGGACAGCGACTTACGAGCAGTACTTC,CASSYVGTATYEQYF
TRBV28,-,-,TRBJ2-7,TGTGCCAGCAGACCTAACAGGGCATTGAACCACTACGAGCAGTACTTC,CASRPNRALNHYEQYF
TRBV9,few,-,TRBJ2-3,TGTGCCAGCAGCTCTCGGTGGGGCGCAGATACGCAGTATTTT,CASSSRWGADTQYF
TRBV27,-,-,TRBJ2-3,TGTGCCAGCAGTTTATATCAGAGCACAGATACGCAGTATTTT,CASSLYQSTDTQYF
TRBV11-2,-,-,TRBJ2-3,TGTGCCAGCCTAAACACAGATACGCAGTATTTT,CASLNTDTQYF
TRBV27,-,TRBD1,TRBJ2-3,TGTGCCAGCAGTGAAGGGACAGGCAACACAGATACGCAGTATTTT,CASSEGTGNTDTQYF
TRBV5-1,-,-,TRBJ2-2,TGCGCCAGCAGCAATCCTCGCGCCGGGGAGCTGTTTTTT,CASSNPRAGELFF